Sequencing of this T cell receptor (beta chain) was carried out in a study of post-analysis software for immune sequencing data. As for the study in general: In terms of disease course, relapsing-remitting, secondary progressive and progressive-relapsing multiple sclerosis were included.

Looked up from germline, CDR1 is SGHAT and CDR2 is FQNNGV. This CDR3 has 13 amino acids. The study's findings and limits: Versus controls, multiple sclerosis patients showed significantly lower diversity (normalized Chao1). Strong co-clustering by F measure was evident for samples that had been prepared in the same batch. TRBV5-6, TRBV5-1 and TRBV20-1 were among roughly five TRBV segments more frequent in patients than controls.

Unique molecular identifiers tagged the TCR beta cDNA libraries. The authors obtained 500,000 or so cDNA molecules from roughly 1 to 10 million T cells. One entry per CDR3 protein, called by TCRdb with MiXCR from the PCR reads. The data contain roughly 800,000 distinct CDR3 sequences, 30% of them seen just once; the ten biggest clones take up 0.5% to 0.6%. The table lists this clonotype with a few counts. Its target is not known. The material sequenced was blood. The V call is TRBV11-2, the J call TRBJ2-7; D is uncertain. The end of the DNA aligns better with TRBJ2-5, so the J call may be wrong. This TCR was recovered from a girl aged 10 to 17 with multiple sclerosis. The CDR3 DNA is TGTGCCAGCAGCTTCGGCTCGGCGGAGACCCAGTACTTC. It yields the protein CASSFGSAETQYF.